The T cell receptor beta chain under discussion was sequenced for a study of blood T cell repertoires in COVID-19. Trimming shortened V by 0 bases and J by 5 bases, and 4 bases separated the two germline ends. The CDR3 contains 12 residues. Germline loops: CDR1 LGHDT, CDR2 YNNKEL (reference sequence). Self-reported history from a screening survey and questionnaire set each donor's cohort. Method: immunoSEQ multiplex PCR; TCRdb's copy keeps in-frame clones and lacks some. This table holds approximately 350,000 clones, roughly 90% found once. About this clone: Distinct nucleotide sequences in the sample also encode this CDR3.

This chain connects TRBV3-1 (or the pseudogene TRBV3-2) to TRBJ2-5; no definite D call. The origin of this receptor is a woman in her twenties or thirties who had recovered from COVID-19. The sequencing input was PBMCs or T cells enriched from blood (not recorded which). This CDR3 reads CASSQDGETQYF. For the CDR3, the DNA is TGTGCCAGCAGCCAAGACGGGGAGACCCAGTACTTC.